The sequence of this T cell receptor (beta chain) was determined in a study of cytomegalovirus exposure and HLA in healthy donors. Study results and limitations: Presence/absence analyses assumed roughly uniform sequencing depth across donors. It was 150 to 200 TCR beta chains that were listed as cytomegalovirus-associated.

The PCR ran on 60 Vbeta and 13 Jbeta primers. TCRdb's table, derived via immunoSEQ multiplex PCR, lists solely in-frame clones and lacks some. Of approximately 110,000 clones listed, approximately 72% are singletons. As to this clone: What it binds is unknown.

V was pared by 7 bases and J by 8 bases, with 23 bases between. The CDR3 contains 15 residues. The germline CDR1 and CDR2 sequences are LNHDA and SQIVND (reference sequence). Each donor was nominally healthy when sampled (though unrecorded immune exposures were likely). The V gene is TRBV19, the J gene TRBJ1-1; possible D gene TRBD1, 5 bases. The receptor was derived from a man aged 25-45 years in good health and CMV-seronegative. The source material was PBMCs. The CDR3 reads CASTTRSQGAGEAFF. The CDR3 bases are TGTGCCAGTACCACCCGGTCTCAGGGCGCCGGGGAAGCTTTCTTT.